These 11 T cell receptor beta chains came from one sample sequenced in a study of T cells in Graves' hyperthyroidism and ophthalmopathy. TCR beta CDR3 regions were amplified from RNA. Initially, a first-round RT-PCR of the TCR CDR3 employed the HTBI primer set. TCRdb processed the multiplex PCR reads anew with MiXCR; each CDR3 protein has one entry. Of more than 500,000 distinct CDR3 sequences listed, approximately 15% are singletons. Sequenced input: blood. Receptors were obtained from a woman aged 40-49 years with Graves' hyperthyroidism.

This clonotype was counted a few times. The genes are TRBV9 and TRBJ2-7; TRBD1 agrees at 9 bases. This CDR3 spans 15 amino acids. V lost 0 bases, J lost 2 bases, and 3 bases stayed unmatched. From germline, CDR1 is SGDLS and CDR2 YYNGEE. The CDR3 DNA is TGTGCCAGCAGCGTAGCGGACAGGGGCCCCTACGAGCAGTACTTC. This codes for CASSVADRGPYEQYF.

The CDR3 region has the DNA TGCAGTGCTAGAGATTTCACCCGGTCCCTAAATTCACCCCTCCACTTT. Translated: CSARDFTRSLNSPLHF. The chain employs TRBV20-1 and TRBJ1-6; D is undetermined. Germline CDR1 and CDR2: DFQATT and SNEGSKA (reference sequence). The CDR3 is 16 residues long. V was cut by 0 bases and J by 7 bases, with 16 bases left in between.

On this clonotype: The CDR3 end shows no conserved phenylalanine or tryptophan, and so a read error is likely. The chain carries TRBV11-2 and TRBJ2-2; 10 nucleotides align to TRBD2. The germline V gene encodes CDR1 SGHAT and CDR2 FQNNGV. V shed 4 bases, J shed 6 bases, and the junction held 2 bases outside the gene matches. The CDR3 sequence is 14 residues long. The CDR3 protein is CASSYLAGAGELFL. The CDR3 DNA reads as TGTGCCAGCAGCTACCTAGCGGGAGCCGGGGAGCTGTTTCTT.

At least ten counts were recorded for this clonotype. The chain combines TRBV6-1 with TRBJ2-1; 11 positions match TRBD2. The CDR3 covers 16 residues. With V trimmed by 8 bases and J by 0 bases, 6 bases remained unmatched. Per the germline V gene, CDR1 is MNHNS and CDR2 is SASEGT. This chain's CDR3 is CASGGGLADSYNEQFF. Here the CDR3 DNA reads TGTGCCAGCGGGGGGGGACTAGCGGACTCCTACAATGAGCAGTTCTTC.

This chain connects TRBV29-1 to TRBJ1-4; 7 bases map to TRBD1. With V trimmed by 6 bases and J by 7 bases, 8 bases remained unmatched. The germline CDR1 and CDR2 sequences are SQVTM and ANQGSEA. This CDR3 is 13 amino acids long. In DNA, the CDR3 is TGCAGCGTGACAGGGCGGCTGAGTGAAAAACTGTTTTTT. Encoded protein: CSVTGRLSEKLFF.

Ten or more counts support this clonotype. The gene calls are TRBV7-8 and TRBJ2-5, with 7 bases fitting TRBD1. V shed 2 bases, J shed 7 bases, and the junction held 7 bases outside the gene matches. The CDR3 runs to 14 residues. The V gene's germline CDR1 is SGHVS and CDR2 FQNEAQ. CDR3 region: CASSLTTGEVTQYF. As DNA, the CDR3 is TGTGCCAGCAGCTTAACCACAGGGGAAGTGACCCAGTACTTC.

This clonotype was seen at least ten times. This rearrangement joins TRBV10-2 to TRBJ2-3; D remains ambiguous. CDR3 length: 13 amino acids. The germline V and J ends were trimmed by 4 bases and 5 bases, with 10 bases remaining between them. The germline CDR1 and CDR2 sequences are WSHSY and SAAADI. The CDR3 coding sequence is TGCGCCAGCAGTGCAGTACAGCGAGATACGCAGTATTTT. Residues: CASSAVQRDTQYF.

This clonotype was seen many times. The V call is TRBV6-1, the J call TRBJ1-5; TRBD1 matches at 7 bases. CDR1 is MNHNS, CDR2 SASEGT, per germline. Unmatched junction bases numbered 7, after V lost 5 bases and J lost 3 bases. CDR3 length: 15 amino acids. For the CDR3, the DNA is TGTGCCAGCAGTTCGGGACAGCTTTTCAATCAGCCCCAGCATTTT. Amino acids: CASSSGQLFNQPQHF.

On this clonotype: Possible read error: a much larger clone is one base away. The chain is built from TRBV7-9 and TRBJ1-2, with D unresolved. The CDR3 runs 11 residues. Per the germline V gene, CDR1 is SEHNR and CDR2 is FQNEAQ (reference sequence). The CDR3 nucleotides are TGTGCCAGCAGCACCGACTATGGCTACTCCTTC. Its protein is CASSTDYGYSF.

The gene calls are TRBV7-8 and TRBJ2-7; D is unclear. This CDR3 contains 14 residues. Germline V CDR1 and CDR2: SGHVS, FQNEAQ. V was shortened by 1 base and J by 4 bases, with 11 bases between the two germline ends. The CDR3 loop is CASSLELGFYEQYF. The CDR3 nucleotides read TGTGCCAGCAGCTTAGAATTGGGGTTTTACGAGCAGTACTTC.

This clonotype occurred many times. The rearrangement joins TRBV2 to TRBJ2-7, with 10 bases lining up with TRBD2. The ends lost 9 bases at V and 1 base at J; junction bases unmatched: 12. The CDR3 contains 16 residues. Germline CDR1 and CDR2: SNHLY and FYNNEI. Here the CDR3 reads CASWGLARGDSYEQYF. CDR3 DNA: TGTGCCAGTTGGGGACTAGCGCGAGGCGATTCCTACGAGCAGTACTTC.